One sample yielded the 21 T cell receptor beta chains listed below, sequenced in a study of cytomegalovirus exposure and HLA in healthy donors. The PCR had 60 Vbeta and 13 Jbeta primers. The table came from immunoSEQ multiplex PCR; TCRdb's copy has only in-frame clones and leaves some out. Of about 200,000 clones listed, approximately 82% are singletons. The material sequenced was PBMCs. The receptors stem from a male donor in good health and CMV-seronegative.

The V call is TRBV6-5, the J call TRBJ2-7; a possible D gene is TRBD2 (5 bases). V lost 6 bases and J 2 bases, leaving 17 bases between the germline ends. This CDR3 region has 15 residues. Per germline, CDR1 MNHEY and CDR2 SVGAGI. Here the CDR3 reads CASSPRYGKTYEQYF. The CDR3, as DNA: TGTGCCAGCAGCCCACGGTACGGGAAAACCTACGAGCAGTACTTC.

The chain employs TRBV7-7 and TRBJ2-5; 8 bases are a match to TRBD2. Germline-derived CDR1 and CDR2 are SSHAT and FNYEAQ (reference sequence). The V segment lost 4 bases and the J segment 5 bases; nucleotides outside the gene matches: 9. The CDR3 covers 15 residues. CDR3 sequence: CASSSGLAVGETQYF. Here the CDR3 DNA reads TGTGCCAGCAGCTCAGGACTAGCAGTCGGCGAGACCCAGTACTTC.

In nucleotides, the CDR3 is TGTGCCACCAGCAGACAGCAAGAGACCCAGTACTTC. Translation gives CATSRQQETQYF. This chain links TRBV15 with TRBJ2-5; unclear D gene. The V gene lost 2 bases and the J gene lost 2 bases, with 3 bases spanning the gap. Looked up from germline, CDR1 is LNHNV and CDR2 is YYDKDF (reference sequence). The CDR3 runs 12 residues. Supplemented by reference TRBV15 and TRBJ2-5, the full variable domain reads DAMVIQNPRYQVTQFGKPVTLSCSQTLNHNVMYWYQQKSSQAPKLLFHYYDKDFNNEADTPDNFQSRRPNTSFCFLDIRSPGLGDTAMYLCATSRQQETQYFGPGTRLLVL.

The chain's CDR3 is CASSLSGAQETQYF. Here the CDR3 DNA reads TGTGCCAGCAGCCTCAGCGGGGCCCAAGAGACCCAGTACTTC. This chain links TRBV9 with TRBJ2-5; 7 bases map to TRBD2. The length of the CDR3 is 14 residues. V gave up 4 bases and J gave up 1 base; unmatched junction bases: 4. Germline CDR1 is SGDLS and CDR2 is YYNGEE. Using reference TRBV9 and TRBJ2-5 for the parts outside the CDR3, the full variable domain is DSGVTQTPKHLITATGQRVTLRCSPRSGDLSVYWYQQSLDQGLQFLIQYYNGEERAKGNILERFSAQQFPDLHSELNLSSLELGDSALYFCASSLSGAQETQYFGPGTRLLVL.

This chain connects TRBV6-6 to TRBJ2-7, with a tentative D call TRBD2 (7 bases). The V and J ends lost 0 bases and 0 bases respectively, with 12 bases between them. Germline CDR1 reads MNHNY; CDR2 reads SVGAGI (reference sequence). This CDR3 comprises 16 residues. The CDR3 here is CASSYSGGGLSYEQYF. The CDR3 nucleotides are TGTGCCAGCAGTTACTCGGGGGGGGGCCTCTCCTACGAGCAGTACTTC.

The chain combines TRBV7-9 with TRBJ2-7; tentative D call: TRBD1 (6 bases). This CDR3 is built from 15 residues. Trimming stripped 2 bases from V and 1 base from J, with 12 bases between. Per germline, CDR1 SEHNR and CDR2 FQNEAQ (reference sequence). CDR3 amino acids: CASSLMGTSSYEQYF. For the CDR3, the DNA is TGTGCCAGCAGCTTAATGGGGACATCTTCCTACGAGCAGTACTTC.

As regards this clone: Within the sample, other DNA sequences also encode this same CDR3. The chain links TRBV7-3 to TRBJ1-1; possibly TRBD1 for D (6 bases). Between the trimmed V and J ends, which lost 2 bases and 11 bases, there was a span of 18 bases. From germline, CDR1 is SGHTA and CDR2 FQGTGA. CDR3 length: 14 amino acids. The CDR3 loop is CASSLFGGEGEAFF. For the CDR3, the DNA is TGTGCCAGCAGCTTATTTGGGGGCGAAGGTGAGGCTTTCTTT.

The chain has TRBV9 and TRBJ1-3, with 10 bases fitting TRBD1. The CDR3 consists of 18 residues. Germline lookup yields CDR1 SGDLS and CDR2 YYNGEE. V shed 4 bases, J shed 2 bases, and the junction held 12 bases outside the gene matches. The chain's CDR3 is CASSRTPPGTGAGNTIYF. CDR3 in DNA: TGTGCCAGCAGCCGAACGCCCCCGGGGACAGGGGCTGGAAACACCATATATTTT. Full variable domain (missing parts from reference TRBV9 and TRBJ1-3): DSGVTQTPKHLITATGQRVTLRCSPRSGDLSVYWYQQSLDQGLQFLIQYYNGEERAKGNILERFSAQQFPDLHSELNLSSLELGDSALYFCASSRTPPGTGAGNTIYFGEGSWLTVV.

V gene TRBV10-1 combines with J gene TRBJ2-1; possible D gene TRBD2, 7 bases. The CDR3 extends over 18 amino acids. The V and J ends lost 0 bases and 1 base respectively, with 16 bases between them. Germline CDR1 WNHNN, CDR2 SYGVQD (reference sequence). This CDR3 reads CASSESLYSGTSYNEQFF. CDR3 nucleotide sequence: TGCGCCAGCAGTGAGTCCCTCTACAGCGGGACATCCTACAATGAGCAGTTCTTC.

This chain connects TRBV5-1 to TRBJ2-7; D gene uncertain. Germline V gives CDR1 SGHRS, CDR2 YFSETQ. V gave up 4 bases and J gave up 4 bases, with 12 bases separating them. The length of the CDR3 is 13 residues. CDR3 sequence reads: CASSPPPGYEQYF. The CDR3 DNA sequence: TGCGCCAGCAGCCCTCCCCCCGGTTACGAGCAGTACTTC.

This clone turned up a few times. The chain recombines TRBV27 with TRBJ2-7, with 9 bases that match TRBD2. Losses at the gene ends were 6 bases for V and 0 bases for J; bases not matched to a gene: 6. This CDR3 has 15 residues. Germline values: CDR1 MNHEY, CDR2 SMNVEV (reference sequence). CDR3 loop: CASSYSGSFSYEQYF. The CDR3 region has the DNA TGTGCCAGCAGCTATAGCGGGAGTTTCTCCTACGAGCAGTACTTC.

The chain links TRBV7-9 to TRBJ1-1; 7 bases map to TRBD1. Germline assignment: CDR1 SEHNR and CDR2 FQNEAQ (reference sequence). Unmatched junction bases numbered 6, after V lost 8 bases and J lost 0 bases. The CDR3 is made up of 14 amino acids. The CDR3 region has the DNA TGTGCCAGCGGCCACAGGGGTTTGAACACTGAAGCTTTCTTT. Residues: CASGHRGLNTEAFF.

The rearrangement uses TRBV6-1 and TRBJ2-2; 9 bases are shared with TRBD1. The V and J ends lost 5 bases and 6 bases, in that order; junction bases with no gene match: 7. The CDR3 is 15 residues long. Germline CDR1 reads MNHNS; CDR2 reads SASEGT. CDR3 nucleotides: TGTGCCAGCAGTTCCTTACAGGGGGCGGCCGGGGAGCTGTTTTTT. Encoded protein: CASSSLQGAAGELFF.

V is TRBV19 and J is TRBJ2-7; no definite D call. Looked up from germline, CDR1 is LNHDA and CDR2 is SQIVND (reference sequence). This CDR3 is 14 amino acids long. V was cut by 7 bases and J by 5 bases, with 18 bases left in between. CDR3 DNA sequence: TGTGCCAGTACCCCGAGCCCGGAGTCCCACGAGCAGTACTTC. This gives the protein CASTPSPESHEQYF.

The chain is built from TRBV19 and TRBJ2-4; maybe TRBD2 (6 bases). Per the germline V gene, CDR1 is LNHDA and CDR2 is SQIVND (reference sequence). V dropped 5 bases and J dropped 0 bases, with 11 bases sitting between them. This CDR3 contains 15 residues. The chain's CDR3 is CASSPAGLAKNIQYF. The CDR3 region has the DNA TGTGCCAGTAGTCCAGCGGGTCTAGCCAAAAACATTCAGTACTTC.

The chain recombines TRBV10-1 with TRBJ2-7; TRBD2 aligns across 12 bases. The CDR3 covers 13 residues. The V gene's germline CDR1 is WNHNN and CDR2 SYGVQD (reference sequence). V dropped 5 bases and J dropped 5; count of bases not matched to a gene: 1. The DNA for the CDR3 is TGCGCCAGCAGTAGACTAGCGGGAGACGAGCAGTACTTC. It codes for CASSRLAGDEQYF.

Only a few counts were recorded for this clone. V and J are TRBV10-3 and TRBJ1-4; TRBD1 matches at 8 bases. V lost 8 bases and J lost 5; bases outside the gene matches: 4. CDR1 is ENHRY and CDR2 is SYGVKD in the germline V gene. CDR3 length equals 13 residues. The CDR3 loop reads CAIAGQVNEKLFF. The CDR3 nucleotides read TGTGCCATCGCGGGACAGGTAAATGAAAAACTGTTTTTT.

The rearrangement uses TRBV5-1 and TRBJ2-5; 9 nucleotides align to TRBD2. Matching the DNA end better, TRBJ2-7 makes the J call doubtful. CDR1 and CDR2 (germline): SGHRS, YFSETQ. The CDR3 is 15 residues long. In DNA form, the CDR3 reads TGCGCCAGCAGTTCAGGACTAGCGCCTTCCTACGAGCAGTACTTC. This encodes CASSSGLAPSYEQYF.

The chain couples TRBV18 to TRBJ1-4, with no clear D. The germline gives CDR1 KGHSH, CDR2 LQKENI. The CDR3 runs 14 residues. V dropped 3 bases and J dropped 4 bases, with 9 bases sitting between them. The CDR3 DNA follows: TGTGCCAGCTCACCGTACGGTGGTAATGAAAAACTGTTTTTT. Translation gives CASSPYGGNEKLFF.

CDR3 DNA sequence: TGTGCCAGCAGTCGGGGGATCCATACGCAGTATTTT. Translating gives CASSRGIHTQYF. The chain is built from TRBV6-1 and TRBJ2-3; possible D gene TRBD2, 6 bases. Germline V gene data show CDR1 as MNHNS and CDR2 as SASEGT. The CDR3 totals 12 residues. V dropped 5 bases and J dropped 7 bases, with 10 bases sitting between them.

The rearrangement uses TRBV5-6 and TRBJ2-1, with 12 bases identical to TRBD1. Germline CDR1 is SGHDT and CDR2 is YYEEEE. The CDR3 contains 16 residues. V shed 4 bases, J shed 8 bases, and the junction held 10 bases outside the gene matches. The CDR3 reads CASSDPGTGGMDEQFF. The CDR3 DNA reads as TGTGCCAGCAGCGATCCCGGGACAGGGGGCATGGATGAGCAGTTCTTC.